This passage covers 2 T cell receptor beta chains from one sample sequenced in a study of blood T cell repertoires in COVID-19. TCRdb's table, derived via immunoSEQ multiplex PCR, lists solely in-frame clones and lacks some. The table has fewer than 250,000 clones, 87% seen once. Sequenced sample: PBMCs or T cells enriched from blood (not recorded which). The receptors were sampled from a woman younger than 45 with acute COVID-19.

This chain uses TRBV11-2 with TRBJ1-4; TRBD1 agrees at 7 bases. Germline values: CDR1 SGHAT, CDR2 FQNNGV. J lost 8 bases, V lost 7 bases, and 16 bases had no gene match. The CDR3 contains 16 residues. The CDR3: CASTELGQVGPEKLFF. CDR3 DNA: TGTGCCAGCACGGAACTCGGACAGGTGGGGCCGGAAAAACTGTTTTTT.

The rearrangement links TRBV19 to TRBJ2-1, with 8 bases aligning to TRBD2. The CDR3 spans 16 residues. Germline V gene lookup returns CDR1 LNHDA and CDR2 SQIVND (reference sequence). The J segment lost 5 bases and the V segment lost 5 bases, leaving 11 bases of the junction unmatched. The CDR3 spells CASSSPGERENNEQFF. CDR3 bases: TGTGCCAGTAGTTCACCGGGGGAGCGGGAGAACAATGAGCAGTTCTTC.